The rows below give T cell receptor beta chains drawn from one sample of a study of T cell responses to AZD1222 COVID-19 vaccine. The repertoire was sequenced with immunoSEQ multiplex PCR; TCRdb's copy has only in-frame clones and lacks some. The data show tens of thousands of clones, roughly 86% seen once. Sequencing was performed on peripheral blood, taken on day 0 of AZD1222 vaccination. These receptors all come from an adult in good health. CDR3s include the opening cysteine and the closing phenylalanine or tryptophan. Clone size is given for some rows only: seen once, a few or many times, or a class if the clone is expanded.

clone size,V gene,CDR3 protein
.,TRBV11-2,CASSRTTGKDQPQHF
.,TRBV18,CASSPTLGTGTGELFF
.,TRBV19,CASKRGHLEGQPQHF
.,TRBV7-9,CATRWVTGNTEAFF
once,TRBV18,CASSPRGSNEKLFF
.,TRBV29-1,CSDDRTYGYTF
.,TRBV7-2,CASSGDRTGNSPLHF
once,TRBV28,CASSSPGYSAFF
.,TRBV15,CATSRDSGFNSNTDTQYF
.,TRBV28,CASSKSPVRQPQHF
.,TRBV10-3,CAIMGSGNEQFF
.,TRBV19,CASSIVLGLAGAEQYF
once,TRBV19,CASDTGTGGSNYGYTF
once,TRBV5-1,CASSLTGTGGFGYTF
.,TRBV28,CASSLLGGTEAFF
.,TRBV7-3,CASSLDQSINNEQFF
.,TRBV2,CASSWAEEQYF
.,TRBV30,CACGNALQETQYF
.,TRBV6-5,CASRRGGHNEQFF
once,TRBV2,CASSGSTNEKLFF
.,TRBV5-6,CASSWGGRDNQPQHF
.,TRBV9,CASSATGPNSPLHF
.,TRBV7-3,CASSTKGGHEQYF
.,TRBV20-1,CSARWGGVTF
.,TRBV9,CASSVTDSGNTIYF
.,TRBV5-1,CASKASGKAGETQYF
.,TRBV6-2/TRBV6-3,CASSLWGGVSYEQYF
.,TRBV5-8,CASTQGAGEQYF
.,TRBV27,CASSPGGQGSYEQYF
.,TRBV10-3,CAIKTGSGTSTDTQYF
.,TRBV4-2,CASSQVTENQPQHF